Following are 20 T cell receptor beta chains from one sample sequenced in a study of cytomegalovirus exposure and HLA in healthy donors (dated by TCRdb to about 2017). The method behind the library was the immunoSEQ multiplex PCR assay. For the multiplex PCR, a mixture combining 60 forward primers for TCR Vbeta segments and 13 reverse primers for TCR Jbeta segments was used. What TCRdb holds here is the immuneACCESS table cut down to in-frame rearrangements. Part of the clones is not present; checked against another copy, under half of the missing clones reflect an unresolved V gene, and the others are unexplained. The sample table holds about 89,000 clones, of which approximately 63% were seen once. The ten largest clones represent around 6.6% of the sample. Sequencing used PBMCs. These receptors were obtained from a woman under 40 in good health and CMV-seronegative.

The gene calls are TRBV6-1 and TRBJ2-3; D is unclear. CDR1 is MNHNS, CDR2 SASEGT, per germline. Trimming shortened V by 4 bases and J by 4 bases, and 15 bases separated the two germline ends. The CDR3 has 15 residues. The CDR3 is CASSGVQLVADTQYF. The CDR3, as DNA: TGTGCCAGCAGTGGCGTCCAGCTAGTTGCAGATACGCAGTATTTT.

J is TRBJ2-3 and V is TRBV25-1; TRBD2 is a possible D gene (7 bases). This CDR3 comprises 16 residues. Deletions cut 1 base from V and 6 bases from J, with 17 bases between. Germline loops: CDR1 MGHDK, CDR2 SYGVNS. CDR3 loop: CASSEWGRGRGDTQYF. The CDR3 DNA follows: TGTGCCAGCAGTGAATGGGGGCGGGGGCGAGGGGATACGCAGTATTTT.

The CDR3 region has the DNA TGTGCCAGCTCACCGCAGGGGTGGGCAGATACGCAGTATTTT. Its translation: CASSPQGWADTQYF. The chain recombines TRBV18 with TRBJ2-3, with D possibly being TRBD1 (6 bases). The CDR3 consists of 14 residues. Germline assignment: CDR1 KGHSH and CDR2 LQKENI. V lost 3 bases, J lost 4 bases, and 11 bases lay in between.

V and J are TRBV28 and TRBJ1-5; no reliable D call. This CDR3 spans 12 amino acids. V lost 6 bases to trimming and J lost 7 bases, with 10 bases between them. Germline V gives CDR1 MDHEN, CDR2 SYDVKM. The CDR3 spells CASSLRMQPQHF. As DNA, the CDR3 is TGTGCCAGCAGCCTTAGAATGCAGCCCCAGCATTTT. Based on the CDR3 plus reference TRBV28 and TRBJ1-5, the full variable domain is DVKVTQSSRYLVKRTGEKVFLECVQDMDHENMFWYRQDPGLGLRLIYFSYDVKMKEKGDIPEGYSVSREKKERFSLILESASTNQTSMYLCASSLRMQPQHFGDGTRLSIL.

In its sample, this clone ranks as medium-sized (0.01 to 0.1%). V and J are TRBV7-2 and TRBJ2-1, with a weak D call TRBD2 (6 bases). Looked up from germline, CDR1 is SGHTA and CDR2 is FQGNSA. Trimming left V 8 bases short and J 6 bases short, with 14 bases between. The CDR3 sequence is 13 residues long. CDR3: CASGEEVFNEQFF. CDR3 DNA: TGTGCCAGCGGGGAGGAGGTCTTCAATGAGCAGTTCTTC.

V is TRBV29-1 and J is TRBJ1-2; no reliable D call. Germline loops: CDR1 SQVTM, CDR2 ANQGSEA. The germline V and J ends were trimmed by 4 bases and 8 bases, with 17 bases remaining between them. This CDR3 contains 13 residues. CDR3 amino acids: CSVVPDTRQGYTF. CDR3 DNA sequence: TGCAGCGTTGTTCCCGACACACGGCAGGGCTACACCTTC.

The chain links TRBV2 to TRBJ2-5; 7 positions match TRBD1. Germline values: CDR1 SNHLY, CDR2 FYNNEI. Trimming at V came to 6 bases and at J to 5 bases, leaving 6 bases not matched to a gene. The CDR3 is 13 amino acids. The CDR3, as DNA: TGTGCCAGCAGGAAACAGGGGAGCGAGACCCAGTACTTC. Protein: CASRKQGSETQYF.

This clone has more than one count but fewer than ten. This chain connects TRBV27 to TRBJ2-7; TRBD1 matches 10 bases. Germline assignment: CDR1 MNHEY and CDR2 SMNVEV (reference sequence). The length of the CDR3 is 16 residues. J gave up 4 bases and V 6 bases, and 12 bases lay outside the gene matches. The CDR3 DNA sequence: TGTGCCAGCAGAGAGAGCGCCGGGACAGGGGTTTACGAGCAGTACTTC. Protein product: CASRESAGTGVYEQYF.

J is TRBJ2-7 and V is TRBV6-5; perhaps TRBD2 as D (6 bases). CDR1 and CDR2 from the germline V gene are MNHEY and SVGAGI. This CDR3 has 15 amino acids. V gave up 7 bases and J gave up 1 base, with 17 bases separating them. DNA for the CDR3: TGTGCCAGCACCGACCTCTCGGGACTTTCCTACGAGCAGTACTTC. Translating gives CASTDLSGLSYEQYF.

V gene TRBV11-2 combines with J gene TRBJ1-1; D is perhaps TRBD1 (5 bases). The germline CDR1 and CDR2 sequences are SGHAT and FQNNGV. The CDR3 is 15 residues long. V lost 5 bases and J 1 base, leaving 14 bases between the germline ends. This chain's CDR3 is CASSRRGGANTEAFF. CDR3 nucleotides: TGTGCCAGCAGCCGTCGTGGAGGGGCGAACACTGAAGCTTTCTTT. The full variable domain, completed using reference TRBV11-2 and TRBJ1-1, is EAGVAQSPRYKIIEKRQSVAFWCNPISGHATLYWYQQILGQGPKLLIQFQNNGVVDDSQLPKDRFSAERLKGVDSTLKIQPAKLEDSAVYLCASSRRGGANTEAFFGQGTRLTVV.

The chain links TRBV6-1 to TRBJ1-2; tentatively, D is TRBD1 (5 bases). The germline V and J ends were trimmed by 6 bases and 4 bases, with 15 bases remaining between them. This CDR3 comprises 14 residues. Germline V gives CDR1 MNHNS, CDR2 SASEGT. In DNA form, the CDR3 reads TGTGCCAGCAGCGTTTATCAGGGAATCTATGGCTACACCTTC. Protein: CASSVYQGIYGYTF.

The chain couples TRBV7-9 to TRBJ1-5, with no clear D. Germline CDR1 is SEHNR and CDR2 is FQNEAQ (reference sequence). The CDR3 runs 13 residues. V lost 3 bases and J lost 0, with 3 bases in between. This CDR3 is CASSLSSNQPQHF. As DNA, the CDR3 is TGTGCCAGCAGCTTGAGTAGCAATCAGCCCCAGCATTTT.

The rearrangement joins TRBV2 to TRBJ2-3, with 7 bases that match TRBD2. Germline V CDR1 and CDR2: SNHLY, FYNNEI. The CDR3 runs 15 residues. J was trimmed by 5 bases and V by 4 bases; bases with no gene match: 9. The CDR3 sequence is CASSVSRGGGDTQYF. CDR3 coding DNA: TGTGCCAGCAGTGTTTCGCGCGGGGGAGGAGATACGCAGTATTTT.

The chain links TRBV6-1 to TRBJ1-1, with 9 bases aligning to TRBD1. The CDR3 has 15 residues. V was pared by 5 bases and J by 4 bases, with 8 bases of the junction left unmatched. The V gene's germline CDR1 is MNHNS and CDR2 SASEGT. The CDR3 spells CASSRSTGGSTEAFF. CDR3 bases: TGTGCCAGCAGTCGCTCGACAGGGGGGAGCACTGAAGCTTTCTTT.

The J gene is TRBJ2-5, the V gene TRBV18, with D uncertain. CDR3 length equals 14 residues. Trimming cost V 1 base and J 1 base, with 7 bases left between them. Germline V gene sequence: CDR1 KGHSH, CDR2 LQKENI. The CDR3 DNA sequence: TGTGCCAGCTCACCACTCGAGGTCCAAGAGACCCAGTACTTC. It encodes CASSPLEVQETQYF.

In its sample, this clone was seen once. The CDR3 sequence: CASSEYRDGNQPQHF. The CDR3 region has the DNA TGCGCCAGCAGTGAGTACAGGGATGGCAATCAGCCCCAGCATTTT. The chain links TRBV10-1 to TRBJ1-5, with a possible D match to TRBD1 (6 bases). V was clipped by 1 base and J by 2 bases, with 9 bases between them. CDR1 WNHNN and CDR2 SYGVQD come from the germline V gene (reference sequence). The CDR3 extends over 15 amino acids.

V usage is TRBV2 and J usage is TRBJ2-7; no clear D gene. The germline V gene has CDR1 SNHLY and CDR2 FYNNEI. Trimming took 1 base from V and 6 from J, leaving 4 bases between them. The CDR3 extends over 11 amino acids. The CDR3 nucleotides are TGTGCCAGCAGTGAAGGGGCCGAGCAGTACTTC. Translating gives CASSEGAEQYF.

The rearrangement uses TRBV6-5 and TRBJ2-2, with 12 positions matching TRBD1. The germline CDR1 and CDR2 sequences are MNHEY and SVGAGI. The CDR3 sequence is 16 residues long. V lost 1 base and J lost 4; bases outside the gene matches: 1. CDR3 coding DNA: TGTGCCAGCAGTTACTGGGGACAGGGGGCCACCGGGGAGCTGTTTTTT. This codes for CASSYWGQGATGELFF.

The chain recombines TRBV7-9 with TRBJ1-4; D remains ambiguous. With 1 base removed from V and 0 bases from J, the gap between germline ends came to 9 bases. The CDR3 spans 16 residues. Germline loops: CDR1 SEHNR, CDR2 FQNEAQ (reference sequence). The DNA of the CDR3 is TGTGCCAGCAGCTTAGGGAGACGTACAACTAATGAAAAACTGTTTTTT. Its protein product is CASSLGRRTTNEKLFF.

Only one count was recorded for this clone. The CDR3 region is CASSTQGRGRGYTF. The CDR3 nucleotides read TGTGCCAGTAGTACCCAGGGCAGGGGTCGGGGCTACACCTTC. This sequence joins TRBV19 and TRBJ1-2; TRBD1 is a possible D gene (6 bases). CDR3 length equals 14 residues. The germline V gene encodes CDR1 LNHDA and CDR2 SQIVND (reference sequence). V dropped 4 bases and J dropped 8 bases, with 17 bases sitting between them.